A selection of T cell receptor beta chains follows, all from one sample in a study of OX40 agonist ivuxolimab in advanced cancers. Method: immunoSEQ multiplex PCR; TCRdb's copy keeps in-frame clones and lacks some. The sample carries roughly 60,000 clones, around four fifths recorded once. The material was CD4+ or CD8+ T cells sorted from blood, obtained in a trial of the OX40 agonist ivuxolimab. The source is an adult with an advanced solid tumor such as melanoma, head and neck, liver or kidney cancer. CDR3s include the opening cysteine and the closing phenylalanine or tryptophan. D genes are given only for firm matches. The listing skips clone size in some rows; elsewhere it reads once, few, many or a size class.

d_call: .; j_call: TRBJ2-5; v_call: TRBV2; cdr3_length: 15; clone_size: .; cdr3_nt: TGTGCCAGCAGAGAGAGGGTTTCCGTCCAAGAGACCCAGTACTTC; cdr3_aa: CASRERVSVQETQYF
d_call: .; j_call: TRBJ2-2; v_call: TRBV5-4; cdr3_length: 18; clone_size: .; cdr3_nt: TGTGCCAGCAGCTTGGCCAGTGGAGGGGGACGTCACACCGGGGAGCTGTTTTTT; cdr3_aa: CASSLASGGGRHTGELFF
d_call: .; j_call: TRBJ2-5; v_call: TRBV11-2; cdr3_length: 15; clone_size: .; cdr3_nt: TGTGCCAGCAGCACCAGGACTGGGGGTGTGGAGACCCAGTACTTC; cdr3_aa: CASSTRTGGVETQYF
d_call: .; j_call: TRBJ1-2; v_call: TRBV18; cdr3_length: 15; clone_size: .; cdr3_nt: TGTGCCAGCTCACCACCGGGGAATTCGCCCTATGGCTACACCTTC; cdr3_aa: CASSPPGNSPYGYTF
d_call: .; j_call: TRBJ1-1; v_call: TRBV15; cdr3_length: 13; clone_size: .; cdr3_nt: TGTGCCACCAGCTTTAGTGTCGGCAGCCTTTCGATCTTT; cdr3_aa: CATSFSVGSLSIF
d_call: .; j_call: TRBJ1-1; v_call: TRBV19; cdr3_length: 14; clone_size: .; cdr3_nt: TGTGCCAGTAGTATAGGACAACTAAACACTGAAGCTTTCTTT; cdr3_aa: CASSIGQLNTEAFF
d_call: TRBD1; j_call: TRBJ1-5; v_call: TRBV28; cdr3_length: 15; clone_size: few; cdr3_nt: TGTGCCAGCATCTCTCCGGGACAGGGGGCTAAGCCCCAGCATTTT; cdr3_aa: CASISPGQGAKPQHF
d_call: .; j_call: TRBJ2-7; v_call: TRBV29-1; cdr3_length: 13; clone_size: .; cdr3_nt: TGCAGCGTGGCCGTTTCCGGGACCTACGAGCAGTACTTC; cdr3_aa: CSVAVSGTYEQYF
d_call: TRBD2; j_call: TRBJ2-1; v_call: TRBV5-5; cdr3_length: 15; clone_size: few; cdr3_nt: TGTGCCAGCAGCTTTAGCGGGGGCGCCTACAATGAGCAGTTCTTC; cdr3_aa: CASSFSGGAYNEQFF
d_call: TRBD1; j_call: TRBJ1-6; v_call: TRBV5-1; cdr3_length: 14; clone_size: few; cdr3_nt: TGCGCCAGCAGCTTGGGACAGGGCCATCCACCCCTCCACTTT; cdr3_aa: CASSLGQGHPPLHF
d_call: TRBD1; j_call: TRBJ1-5; v_call: TRBV2; cdr3_length: 15; clone_size: .; cdr3_nt: TGTGCCAGCGCCCTGAGGGGGCTGGGCAATCAGCCCCAGCATTTT; cdr3_aa: CASALRGLGNQPQHF
d_call: .; j_call: TRBJ1-2; v_call: TRBV7-3; cdr3_length: 13; clone_size: few; cdr3_nt: TGTGCCAGCAGCCGCGGGGTCTCGGGCGGCTACACCTTC; cdr3_aa: CASSRGVSGGYTF
d_call: .; j_call: TRBJ1-1; v_call: TRBV6-1; cdr3_length: 14; clone_size: .; cdr3_nt: TGTGCCAGCAGTGAACGAGGGAGTGACACTGAAGCTTTCTTT; cdr3_aa: CASSERGSDTEAFF
d_call: .; j_call: TRBJ1-6; v_call: TRBV5-8; cdr3_length: 17; clone_size: .; cdr3_nt: TGTGCCAGCAGCTTGGAAGGGTCCAGGGTCCGGGGTTCACCCCTCCACTTT; cdr3_aa: CASSLEGSRVRGSPLHF
d_call: .; j_call: TRBJ1-1; v_call: TRBV11-3; cdr3_length: 14; clone_size: .; cdr3_nt: TGTGCCAGCAGCTTGGGGGGCCGGAACACTGAAGCTTTCTTT; cdr3_aa: CASSLGGRNTEAFF
d_call: .; j_call: TRBJ2-1; v_call: TRBV28; cdr3_length: 14; clone_size: once; cdr3_nt: TGTGCCTCCTCCGGGGCCGCGCGCGGCAATGAGCAGTTCTTC; cdr3_aa: CASSGAARGNEQFF
d_call: .; j_call: TRBJ2-7; v_call: TRBV6-1; cdr3_length: 15; clone_size: .; cdr3_nt: TGTGCCAGCAGGAAGTCTTCCCCAGGGGCTAGGGAGCAGTACTTC; cdr3_aa: CASRKSSPGAREQYF
d_call: TRBD1; j_call: TRBJ2-7; v_call: TRBV28; cdr3_length: 14; clone_size: once; cdr3_nt: TGTGCCAGCAGCGCAGGGGGCAGAGCCTACGAGCAGTACTTC; cdr3_aa: CASSAGGRAYEQYF
d_call: .; j_call: TRBJ1-5; v_call: TRBV2; cdr3_length: 13; clone_size: .; cdr3_nt: TGTGCCAGCAGTGAGACCGGAAATCAGCCCCAGCATTTT; cdr3_aa: CASSETGNQPQHF
d_call: .; j_call: TRBJ2-2; v_call: TRBV10-2; cdr3_length: 15; clone_size: once; cdr3_nt: TGCGCCAGCAGTGTTCTCCTAGCGCGGTCCGGGGAGCTGTTTTTT; cdr3_aa: CASSVLLARSGELFF
d_call: TRBD1; j_call: TRBJ2-1; v_call: TRBV7-3; cdr3_length: 14; clone_size: .; cdr3_nt: TGTGCCAGCAGCTTAACAGGGACAGCCGATGAGCAGTTCTTC; cdr3_aa: CASSLTGTADEQFF
d_call: TRBD2; j_call: TRBJ2-3; v_call: TRBV19; cdr3_length: 15; clone_size: .; cdr3_nt: TGTGCCAGTAGTATGAGCGGGAGTAGGACAGATACGCAGTATTTT; cdr3_aa: CASSMSGSRTDTQYF
d_call: .; j_call: TRBJ1-3; v_call: TRBV19; cdr3_length: 11; clone_size: few; cdr3_nt: TGTGCCAGTAGTCTCACTACGGGGCTTCATTTT; cdr3_aa: CASSLTTGLHF
d_call: .; j_call: TRBJ2-7; v_call: TRBV7-6; cdr3_length: 13; clone_size: few; cdr3_nt: TGTGCCAGCAGCGTGGGACCACCCTACGAGCAGTACTTC; cdr3_aa: CASSVGPPYEQYF
d_call: .; j_call: TRBJ2-4; v_call: TRBV30; cdr3_length: 16; clone_size: .; cdr3_nt: TGTGCCTGGACCCGACGTCGGGTCGGAGGCAAAAACATTCAGTACTTC; cdr3_aa: CAWTRRRVGGKNIQYF
d_call: .; j_call: TRBJ2-1; v_call: TRBV11-2; cdr3_length: 17; clone_size: .; cdr3_nt: TGTGCCAGCAGCTTAGGGACCGTTAGACAGCGGTACAATGAGCAGTTCTTC; cdr3_aa: CASSLGTVRQRYNEQFF
d_call: TRBD2; j_call: TRBJ2-3; v_call: TRBV5-1; cdr3_length: 16; clone_size: .; cdr3_nt: TGCGCCAGCAGCTTGGCCGGACTAGCGGGCGCGGATACGCAGTATTTT; cdr3_aa: CASSLAGLAGADTQYF
d_call: .; j_call: TRBJ2-7; v_call: TRBV5-4; cdr3_length: 11; clone_size: .; cdr3_nt: TGTGCCAGCAGCTCCACGCGCGAGCAGTACTTC; cdr3_aa: CASSSTREQYF
d_call: TRBD2; j_call: TRBJ2-7; v_call: TRBV28; cdr3_length: 16; clone_size: .; cdr3_nt: TGTGCCAGCAGGGGACTAGCGGGAGGCTTCTCCTACGAGCAGTACTTC; cdr3_aa: CASRGLAGGFSYEQYF
d_call: .; j_call: TRBJ2-2; v_call: TRBV18; cdr3_length: 14; clone_size: .; cdr3_nt: TGTGCCAGCTCACCACAGGCGAACACCGGGGAGCTGTTTTTT; cdr3_aa: CASSPQANTGELFF
d_call: .; j_call: TRBJ2-7; v_call: TRBV18; cdr3_length: 12; clone_size: .; cdr3_nt: TGTGCCAGCTCACCACGCGGCTACGAGCAGTACTTC; cdr3_aa: CASSPRGYEQYF
d_call: .; j_call: TRBJ1-3; v_call: TRBV7-2; cdr3_length: 16; clone_size: .; cdr3_nt: TGTGCCAGCAGCTTATCAGTATTGGCACCAGGAAACACCATATATTTT; cdr3_aa: CASSLSVLAPGNTIYF
d_call: TRBD1; j_call: TRBJ2-6; v_call: TRBV4-1; cdr3_length: 17; clone_size: .; cdr3_nt: TGCGCCAGCAGCTCCTGGACAGGGGTCTCTGGGGCCAACGTCCTGACTTTC; cdr3_aa: CASSSWTGVSGANVLTF
d_call: .; j_call: TRBJ1-1; v_call: TRBV5-5; cdr3_length: 12; clone_size: .; cdr3_nt: TGTGCCAGCAGCCGAGTGAACACTGAAGCTTTCTTT; cdr3_aa: CASSRVNTEAFF
d_call: .; j_call: TRBJ2-2; v_call: TRBV7-8; cdr3_length: 15; clone_size: .; cdr3_nt: TGTGCCAGCAGGGAGGAGGGGCTTTCCACCGGGGAGCTGTTTTTT; cdr3_aa: CASREEGLSTGELFF
d_call: .; j_call: TRBJ1-5; v_call: TRBV18; cdr3_length: 13; clone_size: .; cdr3_nt: TGTGCCAGCTCACCGGCGGGCCCTCAGCCCCAGCATTTT; cdr3_aa: CASSPAGPQPQHF
d_call: TRBD1; j_call: TRBJ2-7; v_call: TRBV2; cdr3_length: 14; clone_size: .; cdr3_nt: TGTGCCAGCGGACGGACAGGGCTCCTCTACGAGCAGTACTTC; cdr3_aa: CASGRTGLLYEQYF
d_call: .; j_call: TRBJ1-5; v_call: TRBV14; cdr3_length: 18; clone_size: .; cdr3_nt: TGTGCCAGCAGCACAGAACATACAGGGAAAGGGAGCAATCAGCCCCAGCATTTT; cdr3_aa: CASSTEHTGKGSNQPQHF
d_call: TRBD2; j_call: TRBJ2-1; v_call: TRBV5-4; cdr3_length: 18; clone_size: .; cdr3_nt: TGTGCCAGCAGTTTGAAGTTAGCGGGGGGAAACTCCTACAATGAGCAGTTCTTC; cdr3_aa: CASSLKLAGGNSYNEQFF
d_call: .; j_call: TRBJ2-3; v_call: TRBV4-1; cdr3_length: 14; clone_size: .; cdr3_nt: TGCGCCAGCAGGTGGGGGCAGGGGACAGATACGCAGTATTTT; cdr3_aa: CASRWGQGTDTQYF
d_call: .; j_call: TRBJ2-3; v_call: TRBV12-5; cdr3_length: 16; clone_size: .; cdr3_nt: TGTGCTAGTGGTAACCCTCGGGGGACCCAACCAGATACGCAGTATTTT; cdr3_aa: CASGNPRGTQPDTQYF
d_call: .; j_call: TRBJ2-7; v_call: TRBV28; cdr3_length: 13; clone_size: .; cdr3_nt: TGTGCCAGCAGGATTTCAGGGCCCTACGAGCAGTACTTC; cdr3_aa: CASRISGPYEQYF
d_call: .; j_call: TRBJ1-5; v_call: TRBV18; cdr3_length: 14; clone_size: once; cdr3_nt: TGTGCCAGCTCACCGTCCGGGGCATATCAGCCCCAGCATTTT; cdr3_aa: CASSPSGAYQPQHF
d_call: .; j_call: TRBJ2-5; v_call: TRBV15; cdr3_length: 15; clone_size: .; cdr3_nt: TGTGCCACCAGCAGGGCGTCCCCAGGAATGGAGACCCAGTACTTC; cdr3_aa: CATSRASPGMETQYF
d_call: .; j_call: TRBJ1-2; v_call: TRBV5-5; cdr3_length: 12; clone_size: .; cdr3_nt: TGTGCCAGCAGCTTGCGGGGTTATGGCTACACCTTC; cdr3_aa: CASSLRGYGYTF
d_call: .; j_call: TRBJ1-1; v_call: TRBV5-6; cdr3_length: 13; clone_size: .; cdr3_nt: TGTGCCAGCAGCTTGGGGGCCGGGACGGAAGCTTTCTTT; cdr3_aa: CASSLGAGTEAFF
d_call: .; j_call: TRBJ1-3; v_call: TRBV6-5; cdr3_length: 14; clone_size: .; cdr3_nt: TGTGCCAGCAGTTACTCGAGGGAGATAAACACCATATATTTT; cdr3_aa: CASSYSREINTIYF
d_call: TRBD2; j_call: TRBJ2-3; v_call: TRBV5-4; cdr3_length: 15; clone_size: .; cdr3_nt: TGTGCCAGCAGCTTCGTAGCGGGGAGCACAGATACGCAGTATTTT; cdr3_aa: CASSFVAGSTDTQYF
d_call: .; j_call: TRBJ1-2; v_call: TRBV28; cdr3_length: 15; clone_size: once; cdr3_nt: TGTGCCAGCAGACCAAACCGGGCGGTTAACTATGGCTACACCTTC; cdr3_aa: CASRPNRAVNYGYTF
d_call: .; j_call: TRBJ1-2; v_call: TRBV7-3; cdr3_length: 14; clone_size: .; cdr3_nt: TGTGCCAGCAGCTTAAGTGGTCAGGGTTATGGCTACACCTTC; cdr3_aa: CASSLSGQGYGYTF
d_call: .; j_call: TRBJ1-4; v_call: TRBV7-9; cdr3_length: 13; clone_size: .; cdr3_nt: TGTGCCAGCAGCTCAGCAACTAATGAAAAACTGTTTTTT; cdr3_aa: CASSSATNEKLFF
d_call: .; j_call: TRBJ2-5; v_call: TRBV15; cdr3_length: 15; clone_size: .; cdr3_nt: TGTGCCACCAGCAGAGCCCCAGAGAACCAAGAGACCCAGTACTTC; cdr3_aa: CATSRAPENQETQYF
d_call: .; j_call: TRBJ1-1; v_call: TRBV27; cdr3_length: 14; clone_size: .; cdr3_nt: TGTGCCAGCAGTCGACCCGGACGGTGGACTGAAGCTTTCTTT; cdr3_aa: CASSRPGRWTEAFF
d_call: .; j_call: TRBJ2-5; v_call: TRBV28; cdr3_length: 14; clone_size: few; cdr3_nt: TGTGCCAGCAGTTTGGATGGGCCCCGGGAGACCCAGTACTTC; cdr3_aa: CASSLDGPRETQYF
d_call: .; j_call: TRBJ1-1; v_call: TRBV7-9; cdr3_length: 14; clone_size: .; cdr3_nt: TGTGCCAGCAGCACCCGGGCCCAGAACACTGAAGCTTTCTTT; cdr3_aa: CASSTRAQNTEAFF